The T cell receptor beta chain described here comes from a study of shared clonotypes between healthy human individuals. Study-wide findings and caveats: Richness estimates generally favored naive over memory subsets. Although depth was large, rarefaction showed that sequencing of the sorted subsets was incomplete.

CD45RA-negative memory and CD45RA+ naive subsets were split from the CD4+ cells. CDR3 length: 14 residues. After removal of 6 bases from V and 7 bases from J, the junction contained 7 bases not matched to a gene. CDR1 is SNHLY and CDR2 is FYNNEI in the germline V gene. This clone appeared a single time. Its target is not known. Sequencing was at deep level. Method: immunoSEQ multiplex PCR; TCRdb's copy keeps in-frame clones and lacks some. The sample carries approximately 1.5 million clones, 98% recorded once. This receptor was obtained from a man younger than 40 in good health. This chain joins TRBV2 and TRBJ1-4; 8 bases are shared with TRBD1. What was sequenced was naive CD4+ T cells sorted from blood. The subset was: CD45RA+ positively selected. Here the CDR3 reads CASRASGGGEKLFF. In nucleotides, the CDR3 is TGTGCCAGCAGAGCCTCAGGGGGCGGTGAAAAACTGTTTTTT.